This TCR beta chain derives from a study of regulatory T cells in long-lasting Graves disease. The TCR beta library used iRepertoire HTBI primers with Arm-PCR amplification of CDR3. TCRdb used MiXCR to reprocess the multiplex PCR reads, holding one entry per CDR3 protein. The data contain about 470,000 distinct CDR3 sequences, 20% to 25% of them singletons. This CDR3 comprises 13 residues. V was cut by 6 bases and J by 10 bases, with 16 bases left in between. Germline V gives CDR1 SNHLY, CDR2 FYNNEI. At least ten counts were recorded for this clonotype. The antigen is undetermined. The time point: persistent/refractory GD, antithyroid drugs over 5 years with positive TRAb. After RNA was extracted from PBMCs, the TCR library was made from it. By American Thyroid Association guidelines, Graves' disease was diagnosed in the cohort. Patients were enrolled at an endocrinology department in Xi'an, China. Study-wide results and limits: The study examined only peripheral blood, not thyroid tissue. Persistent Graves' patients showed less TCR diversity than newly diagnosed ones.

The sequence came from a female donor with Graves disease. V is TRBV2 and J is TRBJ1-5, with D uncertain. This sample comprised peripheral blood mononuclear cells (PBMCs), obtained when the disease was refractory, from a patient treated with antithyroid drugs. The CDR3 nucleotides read TGTGCCAGCAGAGCCACAACGGGCCACCCCCAGCATTTT. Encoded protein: CASRATTGHPQHF.